These T cell receptor beta chains were read from a single sample in a study of T cell changes during pregnancy in multiple sclerosis. Method: immunoSEQ multiplex PCR; TCRdb's copy keeps in-frame clones and lacks some. The sample holds fewer than 140,000 clones, 85% to 95% seen once. This material consisted of peripheral blood, taken after pregnancy. Receptors were obtained from a female donor with multiple sclerosis, enrolled in a pregnancy study. CDR3s include the opening cysteine and the closing phenylalanine or tryptophan. D genes are given only for firm matches. Rows give clone size only sometimes, using once, few, many, or a class for an expanded clone.

TRBJ2-3 TRBV5-6 NA TRBD2 CASSDSGLAGGDTQYF TGTGCCAGCAGCGACTCGGGACTAGCGGGAGGCGATACGCAGTATTTT
TRBJ2-5 TRBV5-1 NA NA CASSPAAGRETQYF TGCGCCAGCAGCCCGGCGGCGGGGCGGGAGACCCAGTACTTC
TRBJ2-7 TRBV7-6 NA TRBD1 CASSLYRGYEQYF TGTGCCAGCAGCTTATACAGGGGCTACGAGCAGTACTTC
TRBJ2-7 TRBV5-1 NA TRBD1 CASSPRQGALYEQYF TGCGCCAGCAGCCCACGACAGGGGGCCCTCTACGAGCAGTACTTC
TRBJ1-1 TRBV28 NA NA CASSLQGYFAFF TGTGCCAGCAGTCTACAGGGTTATTTCGCTTTCTTT
TRBJ1-4 TRBV6-6 NA NA CASSYRGGDEKLFF TGTGCCAGCAGTTATCGCGGAGGGGATGAAAAACTGTTTTTT
TRBJ2-5 TRBV5-6 NA NA CASRPTGFRETQYF TGTGCCAGCAGACCAACAGGGTTTCGTGAGACCCAGTACTTC
TRBJ1-1 TRBV9 NA TRBD1 CASSALGQGGTNTEAFF TGTGCCAGCAGCGCCCTGGGACAGGGGGGAACGAACACTGAAGCTTTCTTT
TRBJ2-7 TRBV7-9 NA NA CASSLGRDYEQYF TGTGCCAGCAGCTTAGGCAGGGACTACGAGCAGTACTTC
TRBJ2-3 TRBV6-1 NA NA CASSEIRVGTDTQYF TGTGCCAGCAGTGAAATTCGAGTCGGCACAGATACGCAGTATTTT
TRBJ1-5 TRBV6-1 NA NA CASRTGYNQPQHF TGTGCCAGCAGGACAGGATACAATCAGCCCCAGCATTTT
TRBJ2-3 TRBV4-1 NA TRBD2 CASSRGGGASRDTQYF TGCGCCAGCAGCCGAGGCGGGGGGGCGAGTAGAGATACGCAGTATTTT
TRBJ1-2 TRBV19 NA TRBD1 CASSIRQGGVNFGYTF TGTGCCAGTAGTATTCGACAGGGTGGTGTCAATTTTGGCTACACCTTC
TRBJ2-7 TRBV9 NA NA CASSVGSSAYEQYF TGTGCCAGCAGCGTGGGATCTAGCGCCTACGAGCAGTACTTC
TRBJ1-2 TRBV2 NA NA CASTEGDLGGYTF TGTGCCAGCACTGAGGGGGACTTAGGGGGCTACACCTTC
TRBJ2-3 TRBV7-8 NA TRBD2 CASSRSGGSNTQYF TGTGCCAGCAGCCGTAGCGGGGGGTCGAATACGCAGTATTTT
TRBJ2-5 TRBV5-1 NA NA CASSLYAGMFRVETQYF TGCGCCAGCAGCTTGTATGCAGGGATGTTTAGAGTGGAGACCCAGTACTTC
TRBJ1-5 TRBV7-6 once NA CASSPSRSNQPQHF TGTGCCAGCAGCCCGAGTCGCAGCAATCAGCCCCAGCATTTT
TRBJ2-3 TRBV25-1 NA NA CASSGQGLDTQYF TGTGCCAGCAGCGGGCAGGGGTTGGATACGCAGTATTTT
TRBJ2-3 TRBV4-1 NA TRBD2 CASSQVGLERGKDTQYF TGCGCCAGCAGCCAAGTCGGACTAGAGCGGGGGAAAGATACGCAGTATTTT